This is a list of T cell receptor beta chains from one sample in a study of blood T cell repertoires in COVID-19. Method: immunoSEQ multiplex PCR; TCRdb's copy keeps in-frame clones and lacks some. Of 150,000 to 200,000 clones in the sample, around 82% were seen once. The sample was peripheral blood. The receptors stem from an elderly woman with acute or convalescent COVID-19. CDR3s include the opening cysteine and the closing phenylalanine or tryptophan. The D gene is left open where the match is weak. The size field is filled for only some rows; it gives once, few, many or a size class.

j_gene,v_gene,abundance,d_gene,CDR3aa,CDR3nt
TRBJ2-2,TRBV21-1,NA,NA,CASTGTSGTNTGELFF,TGTGCCAGCACCGGGACTAGCGGAACGAACACCGGGGAGCTGTTTTTT
TRBJ2-3,TRBV7-8,NA,TRBD1,CASSLQGQGVIETQYF,TGTGCCAGCAGCTTACAGGGACAGGGAGTGATTGAAACGCAGTATTTT
TRBJ2-3,TRBV27,few,TRBD1,CASSSRQGVYTQYF,TGTGCCAGCAGTTCTCGACAGGGAGTATATACGCAGTATTTT
TRBJ1-6,TRBV7-8,NA,TRBD1,CASSTDRGVNSPLHF,TGTGCCAGCAGCACCGACAGGGGTGTTAATTCACCCCTCCACTTT
TRBJ2-1,TRBV6-2/TRBV6-3,NA,NA,CASSYQTLTNAHPYNEQFF,TGTGCCAGCAGTTACCAAACACTAACTAACGCGCATCCCTACAATGAGCAGTTCTTC
TRBJ1-1,TRBV7-9,NA,TRBD1,CASSPTPTGQGIREAFF,TGTGCCAGCAGCCCGACCCCGACAGGACAGGGGATAAGGGAAGCTTTCTTT
TRBJ2-3,TRBV9,NA,TRBD2,CASTPSAGGGDTQYF,TGTGCCAGCACCCCTTCCGCGGGGGGTGGAGATACGCAGTATTTT
TRBJ2-5,TRBV19,NA,NA,CASSQADQETQYF,TGTGCCAGTAGTCAGGCAGATCAAGAGACCCAGTACTTC
TRBJ2-5,TRBV6-5,NA,TRBD1,CASRDRGYQETQYF,TGTGCCAGCCGGGACAGGGGTTACCAAGAGACCCAGTACTTC
TRBJ1-1,TRBV30,NA,NA,CAWSVVGGDTEAFF,TGTGCCTGGAGTGTCGTAGGAGGGGACACTGAAGCTTTCTTT
TRBJ2-3,TRBV9,NA,NA,CASSPQGDTQYF,TGTGCCAGCAGCCCCCAGGGGGATACGCAGTATTTT
TRBJ2-1,TRBV7-8,NA,NA,CASSREGIGRVDEQFF,TGTGCCAGCAGCCGAGAAGGGATCGGGCGGGTTGATGAGCAGTTCTTC
TRBJ2-5,TRBV4-3,NA,NA,CASSQDHGDEGTQYF,TGCGCCAGCAGCCAAGATCACGGGGATGAAGGGACCCAGTACTTC
TRBJ1-1,TRBV6-5,NA,NA,CAILTRVLRGTEAFF,TGTGCCATCCTGACCCGGGTTCTACGGGGCACTGAAGCTTTCTTT
TRBJ1-2,TRBV30,NA,NA,CAWSDGGYGYTF,TGTGCCTGGAGCGACGGCGGTTATGGCTACACCTTC
TRBJ1-2,TRBV6-5,NA,TRBD1,CASRRRSDRGFGYTF,TGTGCCAGCCGCCGGAGGTCGGACAGGGGGTTTGGCTACACCTTC
TRBJ2-1,TRBV24-1,few,TRBD1,CATSDLYPGGPYNEQFF,TGTGCCACCAGTGATTTGTATCCAGGGGGCCCCTACAATGAGCAGTTCTTC
TRBJ2-2,TRBV7-2,NA,NA,CASRYYEIRSGELFF,TGTGCCAGCAGGTACTACGAAATTCGGTCCGGGGAGCTGTTTTTT
TRBJ2-2,TRBV19,NA,TRBD1,CASSPQGATSTGELFF,TGTGCCAGTTCACCCCAGGGGGCTACGAGCACCGGGGAGCTGTTTTTT
TRBJ1-1,TRBV7-9,NA,TRBD1,CASRASGTGTEAFF,TGTGCCAGCAGAGCCTCGGGGACAGGGACTGAAGCTTTCTTT
TRBJ1-2,TRBV29-1,NA,TRBD1,CSVEKTGIYGYTF,TGCAGCGTTGAAAAGACAGGGATCTATGGCTACACCTTC
TRBJ2-7,TRBV19,once,TRBD2,CASSPRLAGVEEQYF,TGTGCCAGTAGTCCCCGACTAGCGGGGGTCGAAGAGCAGTACTTC
TRBJ2-5,TRBV19,NA,TRBD1,CASSPGQGETQYF,TGTGCCAGTAGTCCCGGACAGGGGGAGACCCAGTACTTC
TRBJ2-2,TRBV5-4,NA,NA,CASSLAGTGAPGELFF,TGTGCCAGCAGCTTAGCCGGGACTGGGGCCCCCGGGGAGCTGTTTTTT
TRBJ2-3,TRBV3-1/TRBV3-2,NA,TRBD1,CASSLRQGRGRGDTQYF,TGTGCCAGCAGCCTAAGACAGGGTAGAGGAAGAGGAGATACGCAGTATTTT
TRBJ2-7,TRBV7-9,NA,NA,CASSRVSYEQYF,TGTGCCAGCAGCCGGGTCTCCTACGAGCAGTACTTC
TRBJ2-7,TRBV5-1,NA,TRBD2,CASSLVAGALEQYF,TGCGCCAGCAGCTTGGTCGCGGGAGCCCTCGAGCAGTACTTC
TRBJ1-4,TRBV7-2,NA,NA,CASSLDGGGNEKLFF,TGTGCCAGCAGCTTAGATGGGGGAGGGAATGAAAAACTGTTTTTT
TRBJ2-3,TRBV5-6,NA,TRBD2,CASSLPGGGPPDTQYF,TGTGCCAGCAGCTTGCCTGGCGGGGGGCCGCCAGATACGCAGTATTTT
TRBJ2-1,TRBV11-3,NA,TRBD2,CASSLGSANGRGNEQFF,TGTGCCAGCAGCTTAGGTTCGGCTAACGGGAGGGGCAATGAGCAGTTCTTC
TRBJ1-2,TRBV7-2,NA,TRBD1,CASSLDQGAHGYTF,TGTGCCAGCAGCTTAGACCAGGGGGCTCATGGCTACACCTTC
TRBJ1-4,TRBV5-1,NA,TRBD1,CASSEGTDEKLFF,TGCGCCAGCAGCGAGGGGACAGATGAAAAACTGTTTTTT
TRBJ1-2,TRBV11-2,NA,TRBD1,CASSRMTGANYGYTF,TGTGCCAGCAGCCGCATGACAGGGGCTAACTATGGCTACACCTTC
TRBJ2-5,TRBV19,NA,TRBD1,CASRDRGTETQYF,TGTGCCAGCCGGGACAGGGGCACAGAGACCCAGTACTTC
TRBJ2-1,TRBV27,few,NA,CASSLRDTVTYNEQFF,TGTGCCAGCAGTCTCCGGGACACCGTCACCTACAATGAGCAGTTCTTC
TRBJ2-7,TRBV10-3,NA,TRBD1,CAISGGQNYEQYF,TGTGCCATCAGTGGGGGACAGAACTACGAGCAGTACTTC
TRBJ2-5,TRBV24-1,NA,NA,CATSEPLQGQETQYF,TGTGCCACCAGTGAACCCCTGCAGGGCCAAGAGACCCAGTACTTC
TRBJ1-2,TRBV19,NA,TRBD1,CASSSTGTADGYTF,TGTGCCAGTAGTTCAACGGGGACAGCCGATGGCTACACCTTC
TRBJ1-1,TRBV12-3/TRBV12-4,NA,NA,CASSVTGFTEAFF,TGTGCCAGCAGTGTCACAGGGTTCACTGAAGCTTTCTTT
TRBJ1-2,TRBV29-1,NA,TRBD1,CSVEGQGHGYTF,TGCAGCGTTGAGGGACAGGGGCATGGCTACACCTTC